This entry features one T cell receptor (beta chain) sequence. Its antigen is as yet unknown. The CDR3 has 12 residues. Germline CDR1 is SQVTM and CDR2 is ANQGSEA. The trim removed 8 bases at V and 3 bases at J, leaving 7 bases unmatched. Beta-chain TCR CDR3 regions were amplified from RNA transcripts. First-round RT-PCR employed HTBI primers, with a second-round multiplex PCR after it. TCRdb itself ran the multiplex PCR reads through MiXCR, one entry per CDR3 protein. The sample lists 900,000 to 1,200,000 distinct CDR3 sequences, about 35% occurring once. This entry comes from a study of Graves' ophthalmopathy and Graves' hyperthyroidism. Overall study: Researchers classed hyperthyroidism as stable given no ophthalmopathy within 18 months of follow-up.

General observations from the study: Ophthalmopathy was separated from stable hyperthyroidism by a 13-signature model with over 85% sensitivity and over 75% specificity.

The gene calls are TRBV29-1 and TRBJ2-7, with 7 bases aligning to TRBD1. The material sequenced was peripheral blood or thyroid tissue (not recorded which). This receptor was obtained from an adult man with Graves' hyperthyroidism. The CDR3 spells CSLGAGGYEQYF. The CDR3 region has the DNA TGCAGCTTGGGGGCAGGGGGCTACGAGCAGTACTTC.